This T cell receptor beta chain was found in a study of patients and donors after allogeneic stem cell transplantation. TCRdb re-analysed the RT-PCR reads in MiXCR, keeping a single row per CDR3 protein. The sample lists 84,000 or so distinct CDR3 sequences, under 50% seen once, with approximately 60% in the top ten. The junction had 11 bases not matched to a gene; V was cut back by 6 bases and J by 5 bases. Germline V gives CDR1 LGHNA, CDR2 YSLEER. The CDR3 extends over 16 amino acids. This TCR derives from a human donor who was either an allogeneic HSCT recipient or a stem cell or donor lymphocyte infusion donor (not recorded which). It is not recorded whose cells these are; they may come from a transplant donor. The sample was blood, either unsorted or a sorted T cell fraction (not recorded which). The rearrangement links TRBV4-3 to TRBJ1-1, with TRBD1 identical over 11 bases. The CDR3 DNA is TGCGCCAGCAGACACTGGACAGGGGGCGGAGGGACTGAAGCTTTCTTT. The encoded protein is CASRHWTGGGGTEAFF.